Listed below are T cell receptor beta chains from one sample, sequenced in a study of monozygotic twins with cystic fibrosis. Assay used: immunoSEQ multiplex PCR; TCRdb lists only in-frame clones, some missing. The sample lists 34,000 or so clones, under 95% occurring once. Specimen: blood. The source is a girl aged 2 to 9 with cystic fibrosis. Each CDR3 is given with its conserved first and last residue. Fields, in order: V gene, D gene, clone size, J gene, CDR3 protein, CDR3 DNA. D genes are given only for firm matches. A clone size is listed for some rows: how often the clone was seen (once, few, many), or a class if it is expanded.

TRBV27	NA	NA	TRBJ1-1	CASSPLGGPTEAFF	TGTGCCAGCAGTCCTTTGGGGGGTCCCACTGAAGCTTTCTTT
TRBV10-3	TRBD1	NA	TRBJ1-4	CATADRGAEEKLFF	TGTGCCACCGCCGACAGGGGGGCGGAGGAAAAACTGTTTTTT
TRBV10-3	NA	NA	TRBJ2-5	CAISERGNQETQYF	TGTGCCATCAGTGAGAGGGGGAACCAAGAGACCCAGTACTTC
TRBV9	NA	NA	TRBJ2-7	CASSVQPTSTYEQYF	TGTGCCAGCAGCGTACAACCTACTAGTACCTACGAGCAGTACTTC
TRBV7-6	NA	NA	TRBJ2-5	CASSLGSQETQYF	TGTGCCAGCAGCTTGGGGTCCCAAGAGACCCAGTACTTC
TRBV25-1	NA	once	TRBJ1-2	CASSEFGYSNYGYTF	TGTGCCAGCAGTGAATTCGGCTACTCTAACTATGGCTACACCTTC
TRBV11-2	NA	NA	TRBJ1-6	CASSLVDGGFSPLHF	TGTGCCAGCAGCTTAGTCGACGGGGGATTTTCACCCCTCCACTTT
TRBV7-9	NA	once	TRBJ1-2	CASSYSGGVESNYGYTF	TGTGCCAGCAGTTACTCTGGGGGCGTCGAGTCTAACTATGGCTACACCTTC
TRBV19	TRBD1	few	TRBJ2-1	CASSIADRDYNEQFF	TGTGCCAGTAGTATAGCGGACAGGGATTACAATGAGCAGTTCTTC
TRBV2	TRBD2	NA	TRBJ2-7	CATWERGLKNYEQYF	TGTGCCACCTGGGAGCGGGGCCTGAAAAACTACGAGCAGTACTTC
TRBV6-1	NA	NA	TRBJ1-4	CASSGQIAGQIATNEKLFF	TGTGCCAGCAGTGGGCAAATCGCGGGCCAGATTGCAACTAATGAAAAACTGTTTTTT
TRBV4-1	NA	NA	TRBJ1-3	CASSQDSGAGRNTIYF	TGCGCCAGCAGCCAAGATAGTGGGGCAGGCCGAAACACCATATATTTT
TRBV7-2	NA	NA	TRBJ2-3	CASSFPSGTDTQYF	TGTGCCAGCAGCTTCCCCAGCGGCACAGATACGCAGTATTTT
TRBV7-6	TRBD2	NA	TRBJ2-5	CASSSRTSQETQYF	TGTGCCAGCAGCTCCCGGACTAGCCAAGAGACCCAGTACTTC
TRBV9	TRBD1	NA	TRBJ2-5	CASSTGGVGGTQYF	TGTGCCAGCAGCACAGGGGGCGTTGGAGGGACCCAGTACTTC
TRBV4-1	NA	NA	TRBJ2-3	CASSPLEGADTQYF	TGCGCCAGCAGCCCCCTGGAAGGGGCAGATACGCAGTATTTT
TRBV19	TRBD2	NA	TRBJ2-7	CASSIGRLYEQYF	TGTGCCAGTAGTATCGGGAGGCTTTACGAGCAGTACTTC
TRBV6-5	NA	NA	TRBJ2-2	CASSYSDNTGELFF	TGTGCCAGCAGTTACTCGGACAACACCGGGGAGCTGTTTTTT
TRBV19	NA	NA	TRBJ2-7	CASSIQEAWYEQYF	TGTGCCAGTAGTATCCAGGAGGCTTGGTACGAGCAGTACTTC
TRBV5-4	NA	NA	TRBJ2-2	CASSLSPWTLSSNTGELFF	TGTGCCAGCAGCCTAAGCCCCTGGACTCTTAGCTCGAACACCGGGGAGCTGTTTTTT
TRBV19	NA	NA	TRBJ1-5	CASSPGGASNQPQHF	TGTGCCAGTAGCCCCGGGGGGGCGAGCAATCAGCCCCAGCATTTT
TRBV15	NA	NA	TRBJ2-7	CATSSGFYEQYF	TGTGCCACCAGCTCGGGATTCTACGAGCAGTACTTC
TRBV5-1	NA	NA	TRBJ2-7	CASSPDGIYEQYF	TGCGCCAGCAGCCCGGACGGGATCTACGAGCAGTACTTC
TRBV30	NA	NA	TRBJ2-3	CAWSVDQFTDTQYF	TGTGCCTGGAGTGTAGATCAGTTCACAGATACGCAGTATTTT
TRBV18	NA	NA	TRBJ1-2	CAITTANYGYTF	TGTGCCATCACTACTGCAAACTATGGCTACACCTTC
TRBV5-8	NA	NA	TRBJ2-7	CASRRAGSTYEQYF	TGTGCCAGCAGAAGGGCGGGCAGCACCTACGAGCAGTACTTC
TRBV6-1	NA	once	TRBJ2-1	CASLGPYNEQFF	TGTGCCAGTCTGGGGCCTTACAATGAGCAGTTCTTC
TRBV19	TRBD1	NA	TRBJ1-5	CASRLRQGNQPQHF	TGTGCCAGTAGGCTAAGACAGGGAAATCAGCCCCAGCATTTT